This T cell receptor (beta chain) was recorded in a study of T cell repertoires in cytomegalovirus infection. Study-level background: CMV infection plus the matching HLA type was flagged by public TCR beta signatures. Study-wide points: The ex vivo response was dominated by HLA-C-restricted CMV-specific TCR beta clonotypes. Cumulated frequencies of public TCR beta families served to identify carriers of CMV plus the relevant HLA.

For this clonotype: Its target is unknown. One junction end disagrees with the germline gene, perhaps due to a read error.

TCRdb redid the calling of the reads with MiXCR, one entry per CDR3 protein. Found here are roughly 720,000 distinct CDR3 sequences, 35% of them singletons; the top ten hold around 2.8%. Germline CDR1 reads MDHEN; CDR2 reads SYDVKM. The CDR3 has 16 residues. The genes are TRBV28 and TRBJ1-4; tentative D call: TRBD1 (5 bases). Sequenced sample: PBMCs. The TCR sequence derives from a human donor in good health (CMV status not recorded). Some clones in this sample may be carry-over from other donors' samples. The CDR3 DNA sequence: TGTGCCAGCAGTCCGGTAGGGGCGCGTGGTAATGAAAATCTGTTTTTT. Protein sequence: CASSPVGARGNENLFF.